The 18 T cell receptor beta chains below come from one sample, sequenced in a study of monozygotic twins with inflammatory bowel disease. One entry per CDR3 protein, without DNA, is what TCRdb gives after re-calling the 5' RACE reads. Its clone listing holds about 210,000 distinct CDR3 sequences. The material sequenced was blood. These receptors were obtained from a human donor with ulcerative colitis or Crohn's disease, or a healthy co-twin of an affected twin (not recorded which).

The J gene is TRBJ1-1, the V gene TRBV9; TCRdb indicates TRBD1, and absent DNA this call remains unverified. The CDR3 loop spans 16 amino acids. Looked up from germline, CDR1 is SGDLS and CDR2 is YYNGEE. The CDR3 is CASSGLQGRTIAEAFF.

This chain connects TRBV12-3 or TRBV12-4 to TRBJ2-7; no DNA is available, so the TRBD1 call from TCRdb remains unchecked. The CDR3 totals 16 residues. CDR3 sequence: CASSALSPGQGNEQYF.

The chain employs TRBV20-1 and TRBJ1-1; the D gene TCRdb calls, TRBD1, cannot be checked with no DNA. Per germline, CDR1 DFQATT and CDR2 SNEGSKA (reference sequence). CDR3 length: 14 residues. This chain's CDR3 is CSARGGGPNTEAFF.

This sequence joins TRBV2 and TRBJ1-1; the D gene TCRdb calls, TRBD1, cannot be checked with no DNA. This CDR3 spans 15 amino acids. Per the germline V gene, CDR1 is SNHLY and CDR2 is FYNNEI. The CDR3 reads CASSEFVQGRTEAFF.

This chain uses TRBV20-1 with TRBJ2-1; TCRdb gives TRBD2 as the D gene, but with no DNA this cannot be confirmed. Germline CDR1 is DFQATT and CDR2 is SNEGSKA (reference sequence). The CDR3 totals 14 residues. The CDR3 spells CSASITSGYNEQFF.

This chain uses TRBV5-1 with TRBJ2-5. The germline gives CDR1 SGHRS, CDR2 YFSETQ. CDR3 length: 14 residues. The CDR3 reads CASSPAVNQETQYF.

The J gene is TRBJ2-3, the V gene TRBV12-5. The CDR3 is 13 amino acids. The germline V gene has CDR1 LGHNT and CDR2 FRNRAP. The CDR3 region is CASGVTSSDTQYF.

The V call is TRBV12-3 or TRBV12-4, the J call TRBJ2-1. The CDR3 consists of 13 residues. CDR3 residues: CASTLMEVYEQFF.

The V and J genes are TRBV12-3 or TRBV12-4 and TRBJ2-2; TCRdb gives TRBD1 as the D gene, but with no DNA this cannot be confirmed. The CDR3 length is 15 residues. CDR3 amino acids: CASIGTGVRGGELFF.

The J gene is TRBJ2-1, the V gene TRBV12-3 or TRBV12-4; the TCRdb call, TRBD1, lacks DNA for checking. The CDR3 extends over 11 amino acids. CDR3 protein: CASRAPNEQFF.

V gene TRBV20-1 combines with J gene TRBJ2-2; TCRdb reports TRBD2, a call that lacks DNA to check it against. Germline V gene sequence: CDR1 DFQATT, CDR2 SNEGSKA (reference sequence). The CDR3 totals 14 residues. The CDR3 reads CSAGGAPNTGELFF.

The chain carries TRBV25-1 and TRBJ1-1. Germline V gives CDR1 MGHDK, CDR2 SYGVNS. This CDR3 has 12 residues. This CDR3 reads CASRRQNTEAFF.

The chain uses TRBV5-1 and TRBJ2-5; TCRdb returns TRBD1, unconfirmable since there is no DNA. The CDR3 consists of 13 residues. CDR1 SGHRS and CDR2 YFSETQ come from the germline V gene. CDR3 loop: CASSGQGRETQYF.

The chain combines TRBV11-2 with TRBJ2-5; lacking DNA, the TRBD1 call made by TCRdb goes unchecked. This CDR3 spans 14 amino acids. Germline CDR1 reads SGHAT; CDR2 reads FQNNGV. CDR3: CASSQNGRGETQYF.

The V call is TRBV4-1, the J call TRBJ2-1. The V gene's germline CDR1 is MGHRA and CDR2 YSYEKL. The CDR3 consists of 16 residues. The CDR3 is CASSQGNRGSYNEQFF.

V gene TRBV6-6 combines with J gene TRBJ1-4; TCRdb's assignment of TRBD1 cannot be checked, as there is no DNA. The CDR3 consists of 14 residues. The germline V gene has CDR1 MNHNY and CDR2 SVGAGI (reference sequence). CDR3 sequence reads: CASSYGGSGADSFF.

The V gene is TRBV29-1, the J gene TRBJ2-5; TCRdb proposes TRBD2, but this gene call is untestable without DNA. CDR1 SQVTM and CDR2 ANQGSEA come from the germline V gene. The CDR3 has 13 amino acids. CDR3 protein: CSVEGDGAETQYF.

The chain employs TRBV15 and TRBJ2-1; TCRdb lists TRBD1, though no DNA is available to test this call. Germline lookup yields CDR1 LNHNV and CDR2 YYDKDF (reference sequence). The CDR3 sequence is 15 residues long. Here the CDR3 reads CATSRGQGSWNEQFF.